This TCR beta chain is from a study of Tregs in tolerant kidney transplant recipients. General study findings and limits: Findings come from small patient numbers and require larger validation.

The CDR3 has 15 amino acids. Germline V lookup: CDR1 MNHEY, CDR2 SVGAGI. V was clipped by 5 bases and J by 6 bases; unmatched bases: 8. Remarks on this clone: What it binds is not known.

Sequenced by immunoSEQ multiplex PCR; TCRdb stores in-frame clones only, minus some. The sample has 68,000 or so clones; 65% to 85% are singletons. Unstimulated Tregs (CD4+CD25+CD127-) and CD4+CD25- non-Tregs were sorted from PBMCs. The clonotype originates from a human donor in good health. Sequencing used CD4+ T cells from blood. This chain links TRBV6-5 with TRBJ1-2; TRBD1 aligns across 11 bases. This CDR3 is CASSVRTGGADGYTF. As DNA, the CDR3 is TGTGCCAGCAGTGTAAGGACAGGGGGCGCGGATGGCTACACCTTC.